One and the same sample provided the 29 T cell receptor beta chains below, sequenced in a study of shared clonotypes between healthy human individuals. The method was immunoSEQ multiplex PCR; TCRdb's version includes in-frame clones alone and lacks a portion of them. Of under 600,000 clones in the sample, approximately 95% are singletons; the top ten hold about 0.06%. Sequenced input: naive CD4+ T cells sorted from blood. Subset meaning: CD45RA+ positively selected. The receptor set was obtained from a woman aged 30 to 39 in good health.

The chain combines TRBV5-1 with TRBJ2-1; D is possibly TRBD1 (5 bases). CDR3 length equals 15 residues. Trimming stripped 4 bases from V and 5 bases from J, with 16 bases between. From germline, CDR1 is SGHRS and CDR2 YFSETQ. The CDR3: CASSHRQKPNNEQFF. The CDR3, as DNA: TGCGCCAGCAGCCACAGACAGAAACCAAACAATGAGCAGTTCTTC.

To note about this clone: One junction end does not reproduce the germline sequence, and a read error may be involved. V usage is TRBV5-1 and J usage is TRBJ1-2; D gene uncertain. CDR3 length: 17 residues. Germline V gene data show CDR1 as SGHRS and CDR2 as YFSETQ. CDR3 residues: CASSFNLPVSPNYGYTF. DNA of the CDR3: TGCGCCAGCAGCTTTAACCTCCCGGTGTCCCCTAATTATGGCTACACCTTC. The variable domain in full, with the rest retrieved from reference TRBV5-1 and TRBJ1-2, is KAGVTQTPRYLIKTRGQQVTLSCSPISGHRSVSWYQQTPGQGLQFLFEYFSETQRNKGNFPGRFSGRQFSNSRSEMNVSTLELGDSALYLCASSFNLPVSPNYGYTFGSGTRLTVV.

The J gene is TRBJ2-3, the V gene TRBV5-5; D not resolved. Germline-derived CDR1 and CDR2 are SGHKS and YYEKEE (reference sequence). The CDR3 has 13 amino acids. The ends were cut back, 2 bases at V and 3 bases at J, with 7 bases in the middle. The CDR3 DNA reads TGTGCCAGCAGCTTTCTGGGAACAGATACGCAGTATTTT. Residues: CASSFLGTDTQYF.

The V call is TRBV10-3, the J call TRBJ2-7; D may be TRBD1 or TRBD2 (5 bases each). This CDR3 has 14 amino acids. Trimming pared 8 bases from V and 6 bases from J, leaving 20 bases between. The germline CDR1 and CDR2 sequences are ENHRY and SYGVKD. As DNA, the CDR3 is TGTGCCATCGGGAGCCTGGGACCCGAGGGCGAGCAGTACTTC. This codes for CAIGSLGPEGEQYF.

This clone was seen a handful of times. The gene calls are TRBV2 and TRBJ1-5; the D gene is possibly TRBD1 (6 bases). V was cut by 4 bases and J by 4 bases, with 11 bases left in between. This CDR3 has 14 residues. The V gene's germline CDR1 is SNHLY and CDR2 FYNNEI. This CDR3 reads CASSAQQGNQPQHF. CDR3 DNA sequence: TGTGCCAGCAGTGCACAACAGGGAAATCAGCCCCAGCATTTT.

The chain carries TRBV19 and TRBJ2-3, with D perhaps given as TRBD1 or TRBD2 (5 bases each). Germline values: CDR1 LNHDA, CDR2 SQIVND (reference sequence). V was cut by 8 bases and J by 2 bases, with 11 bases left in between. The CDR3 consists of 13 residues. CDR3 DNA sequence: TGTGCCAGTGGGACCATATCCACAGATACGCAGTATTTT. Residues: CASGTISTDTQYF.

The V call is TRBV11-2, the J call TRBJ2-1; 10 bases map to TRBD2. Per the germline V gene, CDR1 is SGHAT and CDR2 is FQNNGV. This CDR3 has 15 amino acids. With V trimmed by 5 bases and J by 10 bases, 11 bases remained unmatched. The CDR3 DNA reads TGTGCCAGCAGCCCGCTAGCGGGAGTTTCGGAAGAGCAGTTCTTC. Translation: CASSPLAGVSEEQFF.

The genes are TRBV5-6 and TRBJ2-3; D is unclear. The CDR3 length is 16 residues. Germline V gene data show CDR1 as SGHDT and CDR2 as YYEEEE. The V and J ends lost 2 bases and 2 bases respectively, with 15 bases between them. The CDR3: CASSFPSDGATDTQYF. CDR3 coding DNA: TGTGCCAGCAGCTTCCCTTCGGACGGCGCCACAGATACGCAGTATTTT.

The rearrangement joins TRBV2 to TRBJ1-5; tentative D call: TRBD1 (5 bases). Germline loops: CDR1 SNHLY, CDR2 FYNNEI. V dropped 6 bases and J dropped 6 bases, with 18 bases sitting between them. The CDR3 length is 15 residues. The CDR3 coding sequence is TGTGCCAGCAGAACCGGGAGCAGGGACCGTCAGCCCCAGCATTTT. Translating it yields CASRTGSRDRQPQHF.

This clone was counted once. In DNA form, the CDR3 reads TGTGCCAGCAGCCTGGGGAGGGGGGCCGACGAGCAGTACTTC. Protein product: CASSLGRGADEQYF. The rearrangement joins TRBV11-3 to TRBJ2-7; tentatively, D is TRBD2 (7 bases). This CDR3 has 14 residues. Germline loops: CDR1 SGHNT, CDR2 YENEEA. V lost 5 bases to trimming and J lost 5 bases, with 16 bases between them.

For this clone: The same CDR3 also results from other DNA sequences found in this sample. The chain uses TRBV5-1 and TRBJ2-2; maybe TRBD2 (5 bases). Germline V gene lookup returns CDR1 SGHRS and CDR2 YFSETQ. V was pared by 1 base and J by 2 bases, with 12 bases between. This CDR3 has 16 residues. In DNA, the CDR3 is TGCGCCAGCAGCTTGCGCGAGGGAAGAAACACCGGGGAGCTGTTTTTT. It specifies CASSLREGRNTGELFF.

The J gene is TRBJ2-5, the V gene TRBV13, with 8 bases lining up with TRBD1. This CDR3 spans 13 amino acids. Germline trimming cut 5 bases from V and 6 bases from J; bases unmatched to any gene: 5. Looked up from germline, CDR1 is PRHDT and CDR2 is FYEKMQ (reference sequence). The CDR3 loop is CASSLDREKTQYF. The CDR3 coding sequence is TGTGCCAGCAGCCTGGACAGGGAAAAGACCCAGTACTTC.

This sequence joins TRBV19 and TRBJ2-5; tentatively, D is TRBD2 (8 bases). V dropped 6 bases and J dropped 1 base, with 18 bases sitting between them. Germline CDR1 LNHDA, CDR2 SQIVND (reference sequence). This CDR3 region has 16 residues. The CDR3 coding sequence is TGTGCCAGTAGCAGACAGGGCGGGGGGATCCAAGAGACCCAGTACTTC. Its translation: CASSRQGGGIQETQYF.

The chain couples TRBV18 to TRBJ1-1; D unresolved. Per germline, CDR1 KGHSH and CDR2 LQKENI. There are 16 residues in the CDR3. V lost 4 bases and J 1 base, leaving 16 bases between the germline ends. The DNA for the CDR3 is TGTGCCAGCTCACGGCGGTTAGAGGGTGAGAACACTGAAGCTTTCTTT. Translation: CASSRRLEGENTEAFF. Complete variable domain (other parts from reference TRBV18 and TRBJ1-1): NAGVMQNPRHLVRRRGQEARLRCSPMKGHSHVYWYRQLPEEGLKFMVYLQKENIIDESGMPKERFSAEFPKEGPSILRIQQVVRGDSAAYFCASSRRLEGENTEAFFGQGTRLTVV.

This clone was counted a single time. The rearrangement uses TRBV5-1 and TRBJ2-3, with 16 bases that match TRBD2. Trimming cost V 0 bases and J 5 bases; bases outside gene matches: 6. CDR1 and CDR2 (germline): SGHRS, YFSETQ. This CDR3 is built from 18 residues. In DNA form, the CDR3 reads TGCGCCAGCAGCTTGGAGGGACTAGCGGGAGGGCCTGAAGATACGCAGTATTTT. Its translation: CASSLEGLAGGPEDTQYF.

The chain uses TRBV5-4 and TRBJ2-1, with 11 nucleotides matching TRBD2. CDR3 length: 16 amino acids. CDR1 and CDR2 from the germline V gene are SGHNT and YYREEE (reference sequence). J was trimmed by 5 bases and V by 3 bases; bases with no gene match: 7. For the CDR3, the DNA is TGTGCCAGCAGCTGGGGGGAACTAGCGGGAGACAATGAGCAGTTCTTC. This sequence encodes CASSWGELAGDNEQFF.

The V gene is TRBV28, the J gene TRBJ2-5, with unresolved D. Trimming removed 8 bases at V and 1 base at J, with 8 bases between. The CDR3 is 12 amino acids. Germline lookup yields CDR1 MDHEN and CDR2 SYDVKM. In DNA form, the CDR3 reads TGTGCCAGCGGGTCAGCCCAAGAGACCCAGTACTTC. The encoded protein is CASGSAQETQYF.

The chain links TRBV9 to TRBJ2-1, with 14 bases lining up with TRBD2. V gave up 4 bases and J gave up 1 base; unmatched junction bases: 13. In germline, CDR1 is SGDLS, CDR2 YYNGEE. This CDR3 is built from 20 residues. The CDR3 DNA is TGTGCCAGCAGCTTCACGTCGGGACTAGCGGGAGAGTTTTCCTACAATGAGCAGTTCTTC. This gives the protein CASSFTSGLAGEFSYNEQFF.

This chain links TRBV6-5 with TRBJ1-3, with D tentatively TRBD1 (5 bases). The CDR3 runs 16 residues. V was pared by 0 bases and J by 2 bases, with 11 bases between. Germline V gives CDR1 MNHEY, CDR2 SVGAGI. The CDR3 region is CASSYSGTLAGNTIYF. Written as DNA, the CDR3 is TGTGCCAGCAGTTACTCCGGGACTCTGGCTGGAAACACCATATATTTT.

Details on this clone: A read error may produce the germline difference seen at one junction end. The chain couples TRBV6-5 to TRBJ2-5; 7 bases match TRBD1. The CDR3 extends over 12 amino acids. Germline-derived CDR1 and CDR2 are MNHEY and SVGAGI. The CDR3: CLPDRDGETQYF. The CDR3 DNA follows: TGCCTCCCTGACAGGGACGGAGAGACCCAGTACTTC.

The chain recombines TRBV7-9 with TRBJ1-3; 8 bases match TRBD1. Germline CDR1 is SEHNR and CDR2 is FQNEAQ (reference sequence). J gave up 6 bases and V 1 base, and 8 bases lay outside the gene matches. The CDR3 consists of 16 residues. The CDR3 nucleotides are TGTGCCAGCAGCTTAGGGGACGGCAGGGGGCTAAACACCATATATTTT. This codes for CASSLGDGRGLNTIYF.

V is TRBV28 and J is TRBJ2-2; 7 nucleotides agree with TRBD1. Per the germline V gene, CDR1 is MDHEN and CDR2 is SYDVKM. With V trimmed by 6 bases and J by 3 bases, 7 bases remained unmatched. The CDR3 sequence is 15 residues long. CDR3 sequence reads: CASSPGTAYTGELFF. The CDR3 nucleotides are TGTGCCAGCAGCCCCGGGACAGCCTACACCGGGGAGCTGTTTTTT.

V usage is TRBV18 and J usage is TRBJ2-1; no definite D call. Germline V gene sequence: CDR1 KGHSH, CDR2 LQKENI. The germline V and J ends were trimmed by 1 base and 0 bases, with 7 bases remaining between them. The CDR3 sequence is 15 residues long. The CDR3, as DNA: TGTGCCAGCTCACCACGGGCGGACTCCTACAATGAGCAGTTCTTC. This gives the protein CASSPRADSYNEQFF.

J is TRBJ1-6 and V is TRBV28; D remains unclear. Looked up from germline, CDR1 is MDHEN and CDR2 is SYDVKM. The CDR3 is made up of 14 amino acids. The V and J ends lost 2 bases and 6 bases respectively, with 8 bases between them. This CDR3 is CASSLEASNSPLHF. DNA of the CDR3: TGTGCCAGCAGTTTAGAGGCCAGTAATTCACCCCTCCACTTT.

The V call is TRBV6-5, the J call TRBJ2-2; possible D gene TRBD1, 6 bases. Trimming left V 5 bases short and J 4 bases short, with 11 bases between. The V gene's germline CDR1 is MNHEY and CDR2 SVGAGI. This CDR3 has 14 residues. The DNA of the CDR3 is TGTGCCAGCAGTCCGACAGGTAGCACCGGGGAGCTGTTTTTT. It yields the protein CASSPTGSTGELFF.

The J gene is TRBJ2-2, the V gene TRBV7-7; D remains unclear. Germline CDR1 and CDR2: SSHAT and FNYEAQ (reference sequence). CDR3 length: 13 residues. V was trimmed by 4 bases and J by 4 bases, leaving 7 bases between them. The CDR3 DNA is TGTGCCAGCAGCTCCGTTGGCACCGGGGAGCTGTTTTTT. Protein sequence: CASSSVGTGELFF.

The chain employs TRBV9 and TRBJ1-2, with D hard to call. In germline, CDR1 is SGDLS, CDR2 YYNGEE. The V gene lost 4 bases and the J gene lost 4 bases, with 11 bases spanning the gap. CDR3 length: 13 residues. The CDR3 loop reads CASSTSRRYGYTF. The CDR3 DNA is TGTGCCAGCAGCACATCCCGGCGCTATGGCTACACCTTC.

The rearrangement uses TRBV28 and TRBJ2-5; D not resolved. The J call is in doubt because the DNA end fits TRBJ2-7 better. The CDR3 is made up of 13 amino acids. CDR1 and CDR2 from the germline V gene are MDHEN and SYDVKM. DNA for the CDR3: TGTGCCAGCACCGTCTCGTGGCTGAACGAGCAGTACTTC. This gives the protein CASTVSWLNEQYF.

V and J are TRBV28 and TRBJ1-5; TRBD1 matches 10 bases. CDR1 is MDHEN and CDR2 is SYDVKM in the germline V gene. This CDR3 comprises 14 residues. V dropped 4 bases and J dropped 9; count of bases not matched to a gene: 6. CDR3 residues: CASSYRDRGWPQHF. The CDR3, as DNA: TGTGCCAGCAGTTACCGGGACAGGGGCTGGCCCCAGCATTTT. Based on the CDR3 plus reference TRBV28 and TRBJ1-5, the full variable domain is DVKVTQSSRYLVKRTGEKVFLECVQDMDHENMFWYRQDPGLGLRLIYFSYDVKMKEKGDIPEGYSVSREKKERFSLILESASTNQTSMYLCASSYRDRGWPQHFGDGTRLSIL.